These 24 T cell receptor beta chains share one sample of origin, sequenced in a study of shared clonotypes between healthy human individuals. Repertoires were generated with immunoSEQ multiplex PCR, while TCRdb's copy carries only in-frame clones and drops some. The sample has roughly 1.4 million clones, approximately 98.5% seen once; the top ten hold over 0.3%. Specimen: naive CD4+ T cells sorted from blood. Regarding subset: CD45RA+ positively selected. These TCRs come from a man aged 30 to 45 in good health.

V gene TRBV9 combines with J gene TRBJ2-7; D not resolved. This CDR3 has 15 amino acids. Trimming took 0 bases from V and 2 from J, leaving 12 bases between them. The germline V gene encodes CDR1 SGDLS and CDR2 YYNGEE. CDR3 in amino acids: CASSVEVGPTYEQYF. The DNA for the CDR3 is TGTGCCAGCAGCGTAGAGGTCGGACCCACCTACGAGCAGTACTTC.

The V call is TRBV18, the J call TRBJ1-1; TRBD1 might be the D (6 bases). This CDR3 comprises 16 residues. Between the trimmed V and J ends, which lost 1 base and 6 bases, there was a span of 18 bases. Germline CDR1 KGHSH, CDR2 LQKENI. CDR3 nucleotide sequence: TGTGCCAGCTCACCACTTTCCCCGGGGGCGGACGCTGAAGCTTTCTTT. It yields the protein CASSPLSPGADAEAFF.

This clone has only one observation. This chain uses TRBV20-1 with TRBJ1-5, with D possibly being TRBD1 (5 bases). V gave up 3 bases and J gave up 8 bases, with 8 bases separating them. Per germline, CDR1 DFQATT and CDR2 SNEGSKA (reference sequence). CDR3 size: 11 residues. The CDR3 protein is CSASIGEPQHF. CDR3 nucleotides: TGCAGTGCTAGTATAGGGGAGCCCCAGCATTTT.

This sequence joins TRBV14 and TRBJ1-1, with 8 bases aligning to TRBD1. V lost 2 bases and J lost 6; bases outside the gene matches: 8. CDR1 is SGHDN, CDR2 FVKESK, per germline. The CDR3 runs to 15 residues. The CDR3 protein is CASSQLPGQAPEAFF. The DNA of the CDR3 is TGTGCCAGCAGCCAACTCCCGGGACAGGCCCCTGAAGCTTTCTTT.

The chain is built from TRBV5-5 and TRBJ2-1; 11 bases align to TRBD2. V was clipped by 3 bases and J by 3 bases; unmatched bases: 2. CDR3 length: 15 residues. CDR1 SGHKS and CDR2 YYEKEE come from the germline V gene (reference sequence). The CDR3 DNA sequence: TGTGCCAGCAGCTCGACTAGCGGGATCTACAATGAGCAGTTCTTC. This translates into CASSSTSGIYNEQFF.

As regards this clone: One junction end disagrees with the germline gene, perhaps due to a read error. The CDR3 is CASTLIPGAGYTF. The CDR3 bases are TGCGCCAGCACCTTGATCCCGGGGGCTGGCTACACCTTC. The genes are TRBV5-1 and TRBJ1-2; possibly TRBD1 for D (6 bases). The CDR3 is made up of 13 amino acids. The germline V gene encodes CDR1 SGHRS and CDR2 YFSETQ.

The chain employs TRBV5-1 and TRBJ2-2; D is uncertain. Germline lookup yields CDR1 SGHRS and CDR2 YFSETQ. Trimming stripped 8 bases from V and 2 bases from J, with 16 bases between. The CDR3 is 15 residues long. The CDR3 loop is CASYSGSYNTGELFF. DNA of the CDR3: TGCGCCAGTTATTCGGGCAGCTATAACACCGGGGAGCTGTTTTTT.

CDR3 in amino acids: CASSFRAGTGRYEQYF. Here the CDR3 DNA reads TGTGCCAGCAGCTTCAGGGCCGGGACAGGGCGATACGAGCAGTACTTC. The rearrangement joins TRBV7-9 to TRBJ2-7, with TRBD1 matching over 9 bases. Germline loops: CDR1 SEHNR, CDR2 FQNEAQ (reference sequence). The CDR3 contains 16 residues. J lost 4 bases, V lost 3 bases, and 10 bases had no gene match.

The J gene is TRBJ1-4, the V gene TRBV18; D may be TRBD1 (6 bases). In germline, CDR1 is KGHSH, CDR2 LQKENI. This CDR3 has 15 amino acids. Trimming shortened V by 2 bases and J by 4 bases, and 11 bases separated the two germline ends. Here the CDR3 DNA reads TGTGCCAGCTCACCAGATACAGGGCTTAATGAAAAACTGTTTTTT. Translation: CASSPDTGLNEKLFF. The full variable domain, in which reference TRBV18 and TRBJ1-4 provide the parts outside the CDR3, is NAGVMQNPRHLVRRRGQEARLRCSPMKGHSHVYWYRQLPEEGLKFMVYLQKENIIDESGMPKERFSAEFPKEGPSILRIQQVVRGDSAAYFCASSPDTGLNEKLFFGSGTQLSVL.

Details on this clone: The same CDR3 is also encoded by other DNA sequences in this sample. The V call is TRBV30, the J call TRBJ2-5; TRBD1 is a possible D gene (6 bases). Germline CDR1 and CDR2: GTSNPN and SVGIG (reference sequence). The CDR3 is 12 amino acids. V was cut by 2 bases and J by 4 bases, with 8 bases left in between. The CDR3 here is CAWSRGGETQYF. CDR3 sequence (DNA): TGTGCCTGGAGTAGAGGGGGAGAGACCCAGTACTTC.

The CDR3: CASRVQGNEKLFF. CDR3 nucleotide sequence: TGTGCCAGCAGGGTGCAGGGGAACGAAAAACTGTTTTTT. The genes are TRBV28 and TRBJ1-4, with D tentatively TRBD1 (6 bases). Germline CDR1 reads MDHEN; CDR2 reads SYDVKM. V lost 6 bases and J 8 bases, leaving 13 bases between the germline ends. The CDR3 sequence is 13 residues long.

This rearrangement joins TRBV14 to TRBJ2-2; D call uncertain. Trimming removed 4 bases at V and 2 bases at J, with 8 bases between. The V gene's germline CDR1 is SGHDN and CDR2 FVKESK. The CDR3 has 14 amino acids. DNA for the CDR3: TGTGCCAGCAGCCTACTTTCAAACACCGGGGAGCTGTTTTTT. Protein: CASSLLSNTGELFF.

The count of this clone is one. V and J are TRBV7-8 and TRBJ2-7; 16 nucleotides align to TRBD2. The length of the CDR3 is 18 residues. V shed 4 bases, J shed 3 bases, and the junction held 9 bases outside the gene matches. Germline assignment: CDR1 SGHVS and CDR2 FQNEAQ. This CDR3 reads CASSSPGLAGGPYYEQYF. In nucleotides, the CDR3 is TGTGCCAGCAGCTCCCCGGGACTAGCGGGAGGGCCGTACTACGAGCAGTACTTC.

The CDR3 coding sequence is TGTGCCAGCACCTCCATGGATACGCAGTATTTT. Translation: CASTSMDTQYF. V usage is TRBV28 and J usage is TRBJ2-3; D gene ambiguous. V was clipped by 7 bases and J by 6 bases, with 8 bases between them. The germline V gene encodes CDR1 MDHEN and CDR2 SYDVKM. This CDR3 is 11 amino acids long.

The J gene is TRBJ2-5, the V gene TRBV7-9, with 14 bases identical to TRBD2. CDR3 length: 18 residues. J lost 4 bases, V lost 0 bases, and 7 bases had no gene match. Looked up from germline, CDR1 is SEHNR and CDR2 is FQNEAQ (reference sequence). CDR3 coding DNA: TGTGCCAGCAGCTTAGCGCGACTAGCGGGAGGGCCGGGAGAGACCCAGTACTTC. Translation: CASSLARLAGGPGETQYF.

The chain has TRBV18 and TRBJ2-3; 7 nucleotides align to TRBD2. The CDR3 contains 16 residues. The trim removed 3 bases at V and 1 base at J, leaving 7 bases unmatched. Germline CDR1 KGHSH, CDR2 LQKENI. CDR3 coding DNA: TGTGCCAGCTCACCGCTCACTAGCGTCGGCACAGATACGCAGTATTTT. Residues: CASSPLTSVGTDTQYF.

This CDR3 reads CATSKPGTVNTEAFF. In nucleotides, the CDR3 is TGTGCCACCAGCAAGCCTGGGACGGTCAACACTGAAGCTTTCTTT. The V gene is TRBV15, the J gene TRBJ1-1; perhaps TRBD1 as D (5 bases). The CDR3 length is 15 residues. The V gene lost 4 bases and the J gene lost 2 bases, with 14 bases spanning the gap. Germline values: CDR1 LNHNV, CDR2 YYDKDF (reference sequence). Variable domain in full (rest from reference TRBV15 and TRBJ1-1): DAMVIQNPRYQVTQFGKPVTLSCSQTLNHNVMYWYQQKSSQAPKLLFHYYDKDFNNEADTPDNFQSRRPNTSFCFLDIRSPGLGDTAMYLCATSKPGTVNTEAFFGQGTRLTVV.

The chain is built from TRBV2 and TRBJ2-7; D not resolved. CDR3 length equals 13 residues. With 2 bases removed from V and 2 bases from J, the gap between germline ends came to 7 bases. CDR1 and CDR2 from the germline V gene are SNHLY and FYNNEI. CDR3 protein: CASSESRTYEQYF. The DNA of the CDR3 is TGTGCCAGCAGTGAAAGTCGGACCTACGAGCAGTACTTC. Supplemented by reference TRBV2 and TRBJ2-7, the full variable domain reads EPEVTQTPSHQVTQMGQEVILRCVPISNHLYFYWYRQILGQKVEFLVSFYNNEISEKSEIFDDQFSVERPDGSNFTLKIRSTKLEDSAMYFCASSESRTYEQYFGPGTRLTVT.

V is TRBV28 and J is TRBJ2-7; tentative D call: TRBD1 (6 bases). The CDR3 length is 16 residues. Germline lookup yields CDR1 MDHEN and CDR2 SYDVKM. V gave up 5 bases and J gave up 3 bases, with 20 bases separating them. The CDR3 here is CASSTPRRAGDYEQYF. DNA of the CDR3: TGTGCCAGCAGTACACCCCGCCGGGCAGGGGACTACGAGCAGTACTTC.

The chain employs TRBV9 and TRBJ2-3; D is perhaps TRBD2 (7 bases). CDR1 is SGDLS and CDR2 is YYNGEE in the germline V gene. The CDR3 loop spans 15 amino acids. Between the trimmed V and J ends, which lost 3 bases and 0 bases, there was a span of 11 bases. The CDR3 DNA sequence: TGTGCCAGCAGCGAACAGGGAGGGAGCACAGATACGCAGTATTTT. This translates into CASSEQGGSTDTQYF.

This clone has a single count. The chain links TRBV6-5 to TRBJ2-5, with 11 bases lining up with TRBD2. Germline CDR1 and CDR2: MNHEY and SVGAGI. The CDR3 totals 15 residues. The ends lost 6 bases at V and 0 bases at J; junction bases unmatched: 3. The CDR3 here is CASRYSGRDQETQYF. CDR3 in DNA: TGTGCCAGCAGATATAGCGGGAGGGACCAAGAGACCCAGTACTTC.

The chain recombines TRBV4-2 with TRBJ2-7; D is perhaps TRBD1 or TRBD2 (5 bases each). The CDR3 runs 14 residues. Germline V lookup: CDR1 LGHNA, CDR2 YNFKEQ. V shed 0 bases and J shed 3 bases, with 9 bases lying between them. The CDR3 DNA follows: TGTGCCAGCAGCCAAGATTGGGGGATCTACGAGCAGTACTTC. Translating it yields CASSQDWGIYEQYF.

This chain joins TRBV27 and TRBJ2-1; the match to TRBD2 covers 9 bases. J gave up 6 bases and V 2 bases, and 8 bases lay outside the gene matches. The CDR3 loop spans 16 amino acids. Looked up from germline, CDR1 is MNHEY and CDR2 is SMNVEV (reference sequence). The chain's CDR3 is CASSLRGPAGGNEQFF. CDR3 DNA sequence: TGTGCCAGCAGTTTACGCGGCCCAGCGGGAGGCAATGAGCAGTTCTTC.

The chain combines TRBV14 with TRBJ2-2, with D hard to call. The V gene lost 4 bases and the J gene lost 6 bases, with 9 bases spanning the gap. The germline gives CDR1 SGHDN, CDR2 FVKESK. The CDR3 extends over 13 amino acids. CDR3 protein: CASSPAASGELFF. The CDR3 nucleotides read TGTGCCAGCAGCCCGGCAGCCTCCGGGGAGCTGTTTTTT.